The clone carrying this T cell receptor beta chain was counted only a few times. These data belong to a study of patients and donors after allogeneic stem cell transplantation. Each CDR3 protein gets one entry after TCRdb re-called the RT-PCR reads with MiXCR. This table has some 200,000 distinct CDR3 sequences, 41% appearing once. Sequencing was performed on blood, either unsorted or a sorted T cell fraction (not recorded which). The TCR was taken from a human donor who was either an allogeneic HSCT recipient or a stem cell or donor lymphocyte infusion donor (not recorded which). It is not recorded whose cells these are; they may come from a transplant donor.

CDR3 in amino acids: CASSMGQNTEAFF. The DNA for the CDR3 is TGTGCCAGTAGTATGGGGCAGAACACTGAAGCTTTCTTT. V and J are TRBV19 and TRBJ1-1; D might be TRBD1 (5 bases). The ends were cut back, 3 bases at V and 1 base at J, with 6 bases in the middle. CDR3 length equals 13 residues. Germline V lookup: CDR1 LNHDA, CDR2 SQIVND (reference sequence).